This TCR beta chain was observed in a study of post-analysis software for immune sequencing data. Notes on the study in general: About five TRBV segments were more frequent in patients than controls; TRBV5-6, TRBV5-1 and TRBV20-1 belonged to this group. Samples from one preparation batch, clustered by F measure, grouped strongly together.

TCR beta cDNA libraries had unique molecular identifiers. Each CDR3 protein gets one entry after TCRdb re-called the PCR reads with MiXCR. The sample yields hundreds of thousands of distinct CDR3 sequences, roughly two fifths seen once. As for this clonotype: Its antigen is as yet unknown.

V was trimmed by 1 base and J by 5 bases, leaving 17 bases between them. CDR1 is PRHDT and CDR2 is FYEKMQ in the germline V gene (reference sequence). This CDR3 has 16 amino acids. The sample consisted of blood. The receptor comes from a girl aged 5-17 years with multiple sclerosis. This chain uses TRBV13 with TRBJ1-2; no definite D call. The CDR3 is CASSLEELGLGYGYTF. CDR3 DNA: TGTGCCAGCAGCTTAGAAGAACTAGGGTTGGGGTATGGCTACACCTTC.